The 9 T cell receptor beta chains given below trace back to one sample, sequenced in a study of control samples from healthy donors and cancer patients. TCRdb's table, derived via immunoSEQ multiplex PCR, lists solely in-frame clones and lacks some. The data hold more than 150,000 clones, with over 85% observed a single time. Specimen: blood. The origin of the receptors is a young man in good health.

The chain couples TRBV2 to TRBJ1-4, with D maybe TRBD1 (6 bases). The CDR3 is 13 amino acids. Germline lookup yields CDR1 SNHLY and CDR2 FYNNEI. V was shortened by 10 bases and J by 2 bases, with 11 bases between the two germline ends. In nucleotides, the CDR3 is TGTGCCACCTCTAGGGGGACTAATGAAAAACTGTTTTTT. Translating it yields CATSRGTNEKLFF.

The chain is built from TRBV5-1 and TRBJ2-2; D might be TRBD1 (5 bases). This CDR3 has 15 amino acids. In germline, CDR1 is SGHRS, CDR2 YFSETQ. V was shortened by 0 bases and J by 2 bases, with 8 bases between the two germline ends. CDR3 sequence reads: CASSLGTFNTGELFF. The CDR3 DNA reads as TGCGCCAGCAGCTTGGGGACATTTAACACCGGGGAGCTGTTTTTT.

The rearrangement links TRBV19 to TRBJ1-3; D is unresolved. CDR3 length: 12 residues. The V end was cut by 1 base, the J end by 4 bases, with 2 bases between. CDR1 and CDR2 (germline): LNHDA, SQIVND (reference sequence). The CDR3 DNA sequence: TGTGCCAGTAGTATAGCCGGAAACACCATATATTTT. Protein sequence: CASSIAGNTIYF.

The J gene is TRBJ1-1, the V gene TRBV11-1; D gene uncertain. This CDR3 region has 14 residues. Deletions cut 4 bases from V and 2 bases from J, with 11 bases between. Germline CDR1 SGHAT, CDR2 FQDESV (reference sequence). The CDR3 protein is CASSSDRDNTEAFF. The CDR3 bases are TGTGCCAGCAGCTCAGACCGGGATAACACTGAAGCTTTCTTT.

The rearrangement uses TRBV6-2 or TRBV6-3 and TRBJ1-2; unclear D gene. CDR1 and CDR2 from the germline V gene are MNHEY and SVGEGT. This CDR3 has 16 residues. V was cut by 0 bases and J by 7 bases, with 18 bases left in between. The DNA for the CDR3 is TGTGCCAGCAGTTACTCGGCGAAGCTTGGCAGTGGTGGCTACACCTTC. Its translation is CASSYSAKLGSGGYTF.

The J gene is TRBJ1-5, the V gene TRBV7-9, with TRBD1 matching 7 bases. V shed 5 bases, J shed 7 bases, and the junction held 2 bases outside the gene matches. The CDR3 covers 12 residues. Germline lookup yields CDR1 SEHNR and CDR2 FQNEAQ (reference sequence). CDR3 nucleotide sequence: TGTGCCAGCAGCCAGGGGGGCCAGCCCCAGCATTTT. Translating gives CASSQGGQPQHF.

The chain is built from TRBV28 and TRBJ1-4, with TRBD1 matching over 9 bases. J was trimmed by 1 base and V by 6 bases; bases with no gene match: 9. This CDR3 has 17 amino acids. The germline CDR1 and CDR2 sequences are MDHEN and SYDVKM. CDR3 sequence: CASRKDRGGVTNEKLFF. DNA for the CDR3: TGTGCCAGCAGAAAGGACAGGGGAGGGGTAACTAATGAAAAACTGTTTTTT. The full variable domain, rest sourced from reference TRBV28 and TRBJ1-4, is DVKVTQSSRYLVKRTGEKVFLECVQDMDHENMFWYRQDPGLGLRLIYFSYDVKMKEKGDIPEGYSVSREKKERFSLILESASTNQTSMYLCASRKDRGGVTNEKLFFGSGTQLSVL.

This rearrangement joins TRBV2 to TRBJ2-3, with no clear D. Germline V gene data show CDR1 as SNHLY and CDR2 as FYNNEI. CDR3 length: 11 residues. Trimming left V 6 bases short and J 5 bases short, with 6 bases between. The CDR3 spells CASRDQDTQYF. The CDR3 nucleotides read TGTGCCAGCAGGGATCAAGATACGCAGTATTTT.

This clone was seen only once. The CDR3, as DNA: TGTGCCAGCAGTCCAGGGGGACGGGCTGAAGCTTTCTTT. Residues: CASSPGGRAEAFF. The rearrangement links TRBV6-6 to TRBJ1-1; 7 bases match TRBD1. Germline V lookup: CDR1 MNHNY, CDR2 SVGAGI (reference sequence). V dropped 5 bases and J dropped 6; count of bases not matched to a gene: 6. CDR3 length: 13 amino acids.